Each of the 7 T cell receptor beta chains below was sequenced from the same sample in a study of shared clonotypes between healthy human individuals. Assay used: immunoSEQ multiplex PCR; TCRdb lists only in-frame clones, some missing. The repertoire holds 2 million to 3 million clones, with over 85% as singletons. The sequenced sample was naive CD4+ T cells from PBMCs. Described subset: CD45RA+ positively selected. These receptors were taken from a man aged 18 to 35 in good health. Some clones in this sample may be carry-over from other donors' samples.

The V and J genes are TRBV5-1 and TRBJ2-3; 8 bases line up with TRBD2. Germline values: CDR1 SGHRS, CDR2 YFSETQ. The CDR3 length is 14 residues. CDR3 sequence: CACGTGGLTDTQYF. In DNA form, the CDR3 reads TGCGCTTGCGGTACGGGAGGGCTCACAGATACGCAGTATTTT.

V gene TRBV21-1 combines with J gene TRBJ2-7. TRBV21-1 is annotated as a pseudogene. This CDR3 is 10 amino acids long. DNA for the CDR3: TGTGCCAGCACTTTGGACGAGCAGTACTTC. Protein: CASTLDEQYF.

This clone was observed a few times. The chain couples TRBV9 to TRBJ1-3; D unresolved. CDR1 and CDR2 from the germline V gene are SGDLS and YYNGEE. The V end lost 2 bases, the J end lost 0 bases, and 9 bases lay between the germline ends. This CDR3 contains 15 residues. CDR3 sequence: CASSVAPASGNTIYF. Here the CDR3 DNA reads TGTGCCAGCAGCGTGGCTCCCGCCTCTGGAAACACCATATATTTT.

CDR3 amino acids: CASSVPTNTEAFF. CDR3 DNA: TGTGCCAGCAGCGTACCCACAAACACTGAAGCTTTCTTT. The chain is built from TRBV6-1 and TRBJ1-1; D unresolved. The germline V and J ends were trimmed by 6 bases and 2 bases, with 10 bases remaining between them. This CDR3 has 13 amino acids. CDR1 and CDR2 (germline): MNHNS, SASEGT.

CDR3 loop: CASSAGTSWYTDTQYF. Written as DNA, the CDR3 is TGTGCCAGCAGCGCCGGGACTAGCTGGTACACAGATACGCAGTATTTT. The chain employs TRBV7-6 and TRBJ2-3; 9 nucleotides agree with TRBD2. The CDR3 sequence is 16 residues long. Trimming removed 5 bases from V and 2 bases from J; junction bases left unmatched: 8. Per germline, CDR1 SGHVS and CDR2 FNYEAQ.

CDR3 nucleotide sequence: TGCGCCAGCAGCCAAGTCCCTCTCCCTGCGTATGGCTACACCTTC. Its translation is CASSQVPLPAYGYTF. The chain joins TRBV4-3 to TRBJ1-2; D is uncertain. Trimming left V 1 base short and J 5 bases short, with 14 bases between. CDR1 and CDR2 (germline): LGHNA, YSLEER. The CDR3 extends over 15 amino acids.

The chain uses TRBV28 and TRBJ2-7; a possible D gene is TRBD2 (6 bases). From germline, CDR1 is MDHEN and CDR2 SYDVKM. V shed 6 bases and J shed 0 bases, with 21 bases lying between them. The CDR3 extends over 17 amino acids. The CDR3 region is CASSSQGIWEASYEQYF. CDR3 nucleotides: TGTGCCAGCAGCTCGCAGGGAATTTGGGAGGCCTCCTACGAGCAGTACTTC. Looking up the rest from reference TRBV28 and TRBJ2-7 gives the full variable domain: DVKVTQSSRYLVKRTGEKVFLECVQDMDHENMFWYRQDPGLGLRLIYFSYDVKMKEKGDIPEGYSVSREKKERFSLILESASTNQTSMYLCASSSQGIWEASYEQYFGPGTRLTVT.